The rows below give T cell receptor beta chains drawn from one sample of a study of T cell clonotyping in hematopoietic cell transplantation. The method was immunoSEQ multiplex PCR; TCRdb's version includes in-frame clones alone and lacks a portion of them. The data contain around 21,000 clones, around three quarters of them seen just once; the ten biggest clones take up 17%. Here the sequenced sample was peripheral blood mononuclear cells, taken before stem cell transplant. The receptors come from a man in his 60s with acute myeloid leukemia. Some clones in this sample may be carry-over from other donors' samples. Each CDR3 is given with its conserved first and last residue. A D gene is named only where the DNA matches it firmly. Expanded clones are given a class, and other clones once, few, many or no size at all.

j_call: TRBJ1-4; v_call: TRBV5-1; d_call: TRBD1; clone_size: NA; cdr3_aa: CASSLEGQGEKLFF; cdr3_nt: TGCGCCAGCAGCTTGGAGGGACAGGGGGAAAAACTGTTTTTT
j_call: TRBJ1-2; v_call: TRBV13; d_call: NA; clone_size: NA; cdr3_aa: CASSEGEGYGYTF; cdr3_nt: TGTGCCAGCAGCGAGGGGGAGGGGTATGGCTACACCTTC
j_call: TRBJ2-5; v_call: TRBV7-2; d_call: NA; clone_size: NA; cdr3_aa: CASSPQGGRQETQYF; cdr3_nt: TGTGCCAGCAGCCCTCAGGGGGGGCGCCAAGAGACCCAGTACTTC
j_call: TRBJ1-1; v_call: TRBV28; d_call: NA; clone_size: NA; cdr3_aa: CASSLSANTEAFF; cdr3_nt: TGTGCCAGCAGTTTATCGGCGAACACTGAAGCTTTCTTT
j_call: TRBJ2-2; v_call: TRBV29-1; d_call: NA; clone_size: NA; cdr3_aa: CSVAREVANTGELFF; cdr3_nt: TGCAGCGTTGCCCGAGAAGTCGCGAACACCGGGGAGCTGTTTTTT
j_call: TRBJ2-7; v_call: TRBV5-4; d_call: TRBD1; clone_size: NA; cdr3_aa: CASRGGRESSYEQYF; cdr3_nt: TGTGCCAGCAGAGGGGGCAGGGAGAGCTCCTACGAGCAGTACTTC
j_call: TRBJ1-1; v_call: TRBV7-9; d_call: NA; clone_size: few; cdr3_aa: CASSLTRDAVAFF; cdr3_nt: TGTGCCAGCAGCCTTACTCGGGACGCCGTAGCTTTCTTT
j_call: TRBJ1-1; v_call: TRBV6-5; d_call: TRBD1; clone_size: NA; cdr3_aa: CASTSGQGETEAFF; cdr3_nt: TGTGCCAGCACCTCAGGACAGGGGGAGACTGAAGCTTTCTTT
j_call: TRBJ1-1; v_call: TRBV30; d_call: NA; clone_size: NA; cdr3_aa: CAWSVGGGRNTEAFF; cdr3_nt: TGTGCCTGGAGTGTGGGGGGGGGCCGGAACACTGAAGCTTTCTTT
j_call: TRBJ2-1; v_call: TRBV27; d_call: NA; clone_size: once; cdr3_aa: CASSFWRPEKYNEQFF; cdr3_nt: TGTGCCAGCAGTTTTTGGCGGCCTGAGAAATACAATGAGCAGTTCTTC